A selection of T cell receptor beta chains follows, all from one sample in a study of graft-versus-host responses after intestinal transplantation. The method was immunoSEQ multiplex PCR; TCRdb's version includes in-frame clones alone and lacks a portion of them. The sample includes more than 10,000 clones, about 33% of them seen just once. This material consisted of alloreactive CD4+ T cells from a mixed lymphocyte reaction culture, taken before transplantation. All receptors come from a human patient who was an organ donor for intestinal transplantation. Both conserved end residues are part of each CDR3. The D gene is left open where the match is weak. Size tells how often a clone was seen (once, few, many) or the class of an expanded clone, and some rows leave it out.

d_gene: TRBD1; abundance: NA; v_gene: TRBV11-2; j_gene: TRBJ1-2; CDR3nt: TGTGCCAGCAGCTCGACAGGGTACTATGGCTACACCTTC; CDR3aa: CASSSTGYYGYTF
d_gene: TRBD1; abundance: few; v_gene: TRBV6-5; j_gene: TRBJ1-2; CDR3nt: TGTGCCAGCAGCCGCGACAGGGGCTATGGCTACACCTTC; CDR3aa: CASSRDRGYGYTF
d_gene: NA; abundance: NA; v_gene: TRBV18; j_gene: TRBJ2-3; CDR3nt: TGTGCCAGCTCACCAATCAATACGCAGTATTTT; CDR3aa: CASSPINTQYF
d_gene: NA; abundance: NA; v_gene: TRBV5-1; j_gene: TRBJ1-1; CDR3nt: TGCGCCAGCAGCGTGACAGTGAACACTGAAGCTTTCTTT; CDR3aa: CASSVTVNTEAFF
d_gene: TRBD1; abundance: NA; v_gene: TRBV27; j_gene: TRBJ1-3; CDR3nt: TGTGCCAGCAGTATACAGGGGTACTCTGGAAACACCATATATTTT; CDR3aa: CASSIQGYSGNTIYF
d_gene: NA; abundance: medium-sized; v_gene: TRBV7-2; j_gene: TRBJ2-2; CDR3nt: TGTGCCAGCAGCTTAGGAGGAGCTTCCACCGGGGAGCTGTTTTTT; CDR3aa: CASSLGGASTGELFF
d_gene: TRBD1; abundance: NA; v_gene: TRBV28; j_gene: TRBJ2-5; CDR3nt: TGTGCCAGCAGTTTGGGGGCGACAGGGGTAGTTGGAGTTGAGCAGTACTTC; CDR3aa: CASSLGATGVVGVEQYF
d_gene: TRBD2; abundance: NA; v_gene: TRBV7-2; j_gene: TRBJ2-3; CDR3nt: TGTGCCAGCAGCTTAGGGCTAGCGGGGGGCACGCAGTATTTT; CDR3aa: CASSLGLAGGTQYF
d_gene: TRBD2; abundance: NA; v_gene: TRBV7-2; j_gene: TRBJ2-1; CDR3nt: TGTGCCAGCAGCTTGTTCGGGGGGGGCTACAATGAGCAGTTCTTC; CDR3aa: CASSLFGGGYNEQFF
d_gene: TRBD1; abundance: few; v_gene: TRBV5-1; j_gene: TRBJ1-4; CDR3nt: TGCGCCAGCAGCCCCCGGGACAGCCCTACCTCTAATGAAAAACTGTTTTTT; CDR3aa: CASSPRDSPTSNEKLFF
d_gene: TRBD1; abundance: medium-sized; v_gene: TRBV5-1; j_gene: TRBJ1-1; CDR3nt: TGCGCCAGCAGCTTGGGGACAGGTCTGTACACTGAAGCTTTCTTT; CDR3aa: CASSLGTGLYTEAFF
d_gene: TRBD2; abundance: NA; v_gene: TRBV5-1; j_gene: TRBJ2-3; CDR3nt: TGCGCCAGCAGCCTCCTGACTAGCGGGGGGGCTCGAGATACGCAGTATTTT; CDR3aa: CASSLLTSGGARDTQYF
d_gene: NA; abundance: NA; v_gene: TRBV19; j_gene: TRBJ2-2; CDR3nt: TGTGCCAGTACCCTAGCTAGGGCCGGGGAGCTGTTTTTT; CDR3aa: CASTLARAGELFF
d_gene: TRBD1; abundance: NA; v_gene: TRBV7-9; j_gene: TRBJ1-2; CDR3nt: TGTGCCAGCAGCCCTCGACAGGGGTGGAACTATGGCTACACCTTC; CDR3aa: CASSPRQGWNYGYTF
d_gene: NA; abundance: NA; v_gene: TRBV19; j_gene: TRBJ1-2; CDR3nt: TGTGCCAGTAGTATGGTCACGGGGAGCCTCTATGGCTACACCTTC; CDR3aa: CASSMVTGSLYGYTF
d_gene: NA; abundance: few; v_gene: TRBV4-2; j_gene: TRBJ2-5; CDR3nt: TGTGCCAGCAGTTCCGGGGGAAGATACCAAGAGACCCAGTACTTC; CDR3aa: CASSSGGRYQETQYF
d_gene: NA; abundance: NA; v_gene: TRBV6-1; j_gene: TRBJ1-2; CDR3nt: TGTGCCAGCAGTGAGCGGGGGCCTAACTATGGCTACACCTTC; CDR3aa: CASSERGPNYGYTF
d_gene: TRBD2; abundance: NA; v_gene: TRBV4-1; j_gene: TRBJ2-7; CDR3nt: TGCGCCAGCAGCCAAAGGGGGGACGGTAGCGGGGGGCACTACGAGCAGTACTTC; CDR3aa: CASSQRGDGSGGHYEQYF
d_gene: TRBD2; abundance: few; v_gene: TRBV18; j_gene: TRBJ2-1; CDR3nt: TGTGCCAGCTCACCACGGTCACTAGCGGGGTTCAATGAGCAGTTCTTC; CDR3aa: CASSPRSLAGFNEQFF
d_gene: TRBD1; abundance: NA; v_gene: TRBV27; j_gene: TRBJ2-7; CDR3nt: TGTGCCAGCAGACCCCAACCGGGACAGACTTACGAGCAGTACTTC; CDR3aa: CASRPQPGQTYEQYF
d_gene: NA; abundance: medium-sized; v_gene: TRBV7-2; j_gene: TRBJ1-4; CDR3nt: TGTGCCAGCAGCTTGCTAACAACTAATGAAAAACTGTTTTTT; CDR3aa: CASSLLTTNEKLFF
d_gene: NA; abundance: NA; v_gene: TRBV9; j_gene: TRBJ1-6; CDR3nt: TGTGCCAGCAGCGTTCTGCCGGGACAAGGTTCACCCCTCCACTTT; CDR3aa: CASSVLPGQGSPLHF